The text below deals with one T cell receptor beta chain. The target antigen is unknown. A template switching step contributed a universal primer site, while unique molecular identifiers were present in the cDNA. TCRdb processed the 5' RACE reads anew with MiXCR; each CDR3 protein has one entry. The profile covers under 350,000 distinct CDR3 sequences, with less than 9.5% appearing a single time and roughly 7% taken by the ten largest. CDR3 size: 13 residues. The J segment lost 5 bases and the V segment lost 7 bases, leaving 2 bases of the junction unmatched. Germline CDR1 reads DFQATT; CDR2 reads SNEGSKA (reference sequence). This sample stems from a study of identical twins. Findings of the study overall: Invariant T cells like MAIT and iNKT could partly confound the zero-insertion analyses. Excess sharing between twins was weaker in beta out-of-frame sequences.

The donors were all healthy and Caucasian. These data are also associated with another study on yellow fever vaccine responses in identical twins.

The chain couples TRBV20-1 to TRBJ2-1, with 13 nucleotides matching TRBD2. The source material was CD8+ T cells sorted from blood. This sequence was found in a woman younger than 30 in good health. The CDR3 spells CSGGLAGNNEQFF. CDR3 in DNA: TGCAGTGGGGGACTAGCGGGAAACAATGAGCAGTTCTTC.